This T cell receptor beta chain is from a study of T cell responses to AZD1222 COVID-19 vaccine. Overall study findings and caveats: Clonal diversity was possibly underestimated, and white British individuals and females predominated among donors. The repertoires were collected only after the peak T cell response.

Regarding this clone: What it binds is unknown.

The CDR3 contains 17 residues. CDR1 SGHDT and CDR2 YYEEEE come from the germline V gene. Losses at the gene ends were 6 bases for V and 3 bases for J; bases not matched to a gene: 8. Measured with immunoSEQ multiplex PCR; TCRdb has only the in-frame clones, and not every one. Among 70,000 or so clones listed, 83% were seen once. The specimen comprised peripheral blood, sampled 28 days after the second AZD1222 dose. V gene TRBV5-6 combines with J gene TRBJ1-6; 11 bases fit TRBD1. The origin of this receptor is an adult who received the AZD1222 COVID-19 vaccine. Here the CDR3 DNA reads TGTGCCAGCACCCTTGCAGGGACAGGGGGCTATAATTCACCCCTCCACTTT. It is translated as CASTLAGTGGYNSPLHF.